The next 24 T cell receptor beta chains were all read from a single sample in a study of blood T cell repertoires in COVID-19. The assay was immunoSEQ multiplex PCR, and TCRdb's table has in-frame clones only and misses some. The data contain 200,000 to 300,000 clones, 85% to 90% of them singletons. The source material was peripheral blood. These receptors were obtained from a woman aged 55-70 years with COVID-19, enrolled during active disease.

J is TRBJ2-5 and V is TRBV4-2, with 11 bases lining up with TRBD2. Germline loops: CDR1 LGHNA, CDR2 YNFKEQ. The CDR3 spans 15 residues. V shed 0 bases and J 8 bases; nucleotides not matched to a gene: 5. The CDR3 DNA reads as TGTGCCAGCAGCCAAGAGGCTAGCGGGAGGACCACCCAGTACTTC. It codes for CASSQEASGRTTQYF.

The genes are TRBV16 and TRBJ1-1, with TRBD1 as a possible D gene (5 bases). Germline V gives CDR1 KGHSY, CDR2 FQNENV. CDR3 length: 13 amino acids. V was pared by 4 bases and J by 10 bases, with 16 bases between. CDR3 amino acids: CASSPGLSLGAFF. The CDR3 region has the DNA TGTGCCAGCAGCCCAGGGTTATCACTTGGAGCTTTCTTT.

This chain joins TRBV7-2 and TRBJ1-5, with 7 bases that match TRBD1. Germline V gene lookup returns CDR1 SGHTA and CDR2 FQGNSA. With V trimmed by 2 bases and J by 4 bases, 11 bases remained unmatched. This CDR3 is 17 amino acids long. The CDR3 sequence is CASSLRGPGQRNQPQHF. The CDR3 DNA reads as TGTGCCAGCAGCTTAAGAGGCCCGGGACAGAGGAATCAGCCCCAGCATTTT. The complete variable domain, with remaining parts taken from reference TRBV7-2 and TRBJ1-5, reads GAGVSQSPSNKVTEKGKDVELRCDPISGHTALYWYRQSLGQGLEFLIYFQGNSAPDKSGLPSDRFSAERTGGSVSTLTIQRTQQEDSAVYLCASSLRGPGQRNQPQHFGDGTRLSIL.

This chain joins TRBV19 and TRBJ2-1; D may be TRBD1 (5 bases). Looked up from germline, CDR1 is LNHDA and CDR2 is SQIVND (reference sequence). The CDR3 has 16 residues. V lost 6 bases and J lost 0, with 15 bases in between. CDR3 loop: CASSLMGPSSYNEQFF. CDR3 bases: TGTGCCAGTAGCTTGATGGGGCCGAGCTCCTACAATGAGCAGTTCTTC.

CDR3: CASSLRDRALYGYTF. DNA of the CDR3: TGTGCCAGCAGTTTAAGGGACAGGGCACTCTATGGCTACACCTTC. This chain connects TRBV28 to TRBJ1-2; 9 bases agree with TRBD1. J gave up 4 bases and V 2 bases, and 5 bases lay outside the gene matches. Per the germline V gene, CDR1 is MDHEN and CDR2 is SYDVKM. The CDR3 loop spans 15 amino acids.

The CDR3 nucleotides are TGCAGTGCTAGTCAGGTACTCCGACGGGGAGATGGCTACACCTTC. It encodes CSASQVLRRGDGYTF. The J gene is TRBJ1-2, the V gene TRBV20-1; D gene ambiguous. The CDR3 totals 15 residues. V lost 3 bases and J lost 6, with 20 bases in between. Germline-derived CDR1 and CDR2 are DFQATT and SNEGSKA (reference sequence).

This rearrangement joins TRBV5-4 to TRBJ2-5; possibly TRBD2 for D (6 bases). V gave up 0 bases and J gave up 4 bases, with 13 bases separating them. This CDR3 is 15 amino acids long. CDR1 SGHNT and CDR2 YYREEE come from the germline V gene (reference sequence). The CDR3 loop is CASSLVATRIETQYF. DNA for the CDR3: TGTGCCAGCAGCTTGGTCGCGACTAGAATAGAGACCCAGTACTTC. Looking up the rest from reference TRBV5-4 and TRBJ2-5 gives the full variable domain: ETGVTQSPTHLIKTRGQQVTLRCSSQSGHNTVSWYQQALGQGPQFIFQYYREEENGRGNFPPRFSGLQFPNYSSELNVNALELDDSALYLCASSLVATRIETQYFGPGTRLLVL.

The chain joins TRBV18 to TRBJ2-3; 7 bases match TRBD2. The CDR3 totals 14 residues. Trimming removed 6 bases from V and 1 base from J; junction bases left unmatched: 4. CDR1 and CDR2 from the germline V gene are KGHSH and LQKENI. CDR3 nucleotides: TGTGCCAGCTCGCTCACTAGCGGCACAGATACGCAGTATTTT. Residues: CASSLTSGTDTQYF.

The chain couples TRBV10-3 to TRBJ2-1, with 14 bases lining up with TRBD2. CDR1 and CDR2 (germline): ENHRY, SYGVKD. After removal of 2 bases from V and 9 bases from J, the junction contained 3 bases not matched to a gene. The CDR3 sequence is 15 residues long. CDR3 region: CAISEPGLAGVEQFF. The CDR3 DNA follows: TGTGCCATCAGTGAGCCGGGACTAGCGGGAGTTGAGCAGTTCTTC.

This clone showed up just once. The chain is built from TRBV29-1 and TRBJ1-2; D gene unclear. The ends were cut back, 4 bases at V and 0 bases at J, with 12 bases in the middle. The CDR3 runs to 14 residues. Germline loops: CDR1 SQVTM, CDR2 ANQGSEA. CDR3 bases: TGCAGCGTTGGTGGTCGGGGTGCTAACTATGGCTACACCTTC. The encoded protein is CSVGGRGANYGYTF.

CDR3 sequence (DNA): TGTGCCAGCAGCTTAGCCCTCAACTCCAGGGGAAGTGGAACCGGGGAGCTGTTTTTT. Translation gives CASSLALNSRGSGTGELFF. The chain recombines TRBV7-6 with TRBJ2-2, with D possibly TRBD1 on 6 matching bases. The V gene lost 0 bases and the J gene lost 5 bases, with 22 bases spanning the gap. Germline-derived CDR1 and CDR2 are SGHVS and FNYEAQ. The CDR3 consists of 19 residues.

The chain carries TRBV29-1 and TRBJ1-1, with D unresolved. V dropped 6 bases and J dropped 5 bases, with 13 bases sitting between them. The CDR3 runs 12 residues. Germline CDR1 SQVTM, CDR2 ANQGSEA. As DNA, the CDR3 is TGCAGCGTCCTTCGGAGTGGGACTGAAGCTTTCTTT. Encoded protein: CSVLRSGTEAFF.

The chain carries TRBV18 and TRBJ2-6; no reliable D call. Per the germline V gene, CDR1 is KGHSH and CDR2 is LQKENI. V was trimmed by 7 bases and J by 0 bases, leaving 4 bases between them. The CDR3 has 13 residues. CDR3 protein: CASFLSGANVLTF. The CDR3 DNA sequence: TGTGCCAGCTTCCTCTCTGGGGCCAACGTCCTGACTTTC.

The chain links TRBV6-5 to TRBJ2-1; a possible D gene is TRBD1 (6 bases). V dropped 5 bases and J dropped 0 bases, with 11 bases sitting between them. The CDR3 runs 15 residues. Germline V gene lookup returns CDR1 MNHEY and CDR2 SVGAGI. CDR3 bases: TGTGCCAGCAGTCGCCCCAGGGGCTCCTACAATGAGCAGTTCTTC. Protein sequence: CASSRPRGSYNEQFF.

The rearrangement links TRBV4-2 to TRBJ1-6, with TRBD1 matching 9 bases. This CDR3 region has 15 residues. The junction had 3 bases not matched to a gene; V was cut back by 3 bases and J by 6 bases. Germline loops: CDR1 LGHNA, CDR2 YNFKEQ. Here the CDR3 DNA reads TGTGCCAGCAGCCAGCGGACAGGGGTTAATTCACCCCTCCACTTT. It encodes CASSQRTGVNSPLHF.

The chain is built from TRBV6-5 and TRBJ2-7, with D maybe TRBD1 (7 bases). The CDR3 has 15 residues. V lost 6 bases, J lost 6 bases, and 21 bases lay in between. CDR1 and CDR2 from the germline V gene are MNHEY and SVGAGI. The CDR3 loop is CASSRNQGGRGEQYF. CDR3 nucleotides: TGTGCCAGCAGCAGGAATCAGGGGGGTCGTGGCGAGCAGTACTTC.

The rearrangement links TRBV7-8 to TRBJ1-5; D is unresolved. Germline CDR1 and CDR2: SGHVS and FQNEAQ. The germline V and J ends were trimmed by 3 bases and 7 bases, with 13 bases remaining between them. This CDR3 comprises 14 residues. The CDR3 spells CASSFRENSQPQHF. The CDR3 DNA reads TGTGCCAGCAGCTTTCGGGAAAATTCACAGCCCCAGCATTTT.

The chain combines TRBV29-1 with TRBJ2-1; D is ambiguous. Germline V lookup: CDR1 SQVTM, CDR2 ANQGSEA. Trimming shortened V by 3 bases and J by 6 bases, and 15 bases separated the two germline ends. The CDR3 is 14 amino acids. CDR3 loop: CSVECLEVPNEQFF. The DNA of the CDR3 is TGCAGCGTTGAGTGTCTAGAGGTCCCCAATGAGCAGTTCTTC.

The chain links TRBV30 to TRBJ1-2; D is ambiguous. V was trimmed by 0 bases and J by 7 bases, leaving 12 bases between them. This CDR3 region has 13 residues. The germline gives CDR1 GTSNPN, CDR2 SVGIG (reference sequence). The DNA of the CDR3 is TGTGCCTGGAGTGTACTGAGGGAGGGTGGCTACACCTTC. Amino acids: CAWSVLREGGYTF.

This sequence joins TRBV6-1 and TRBJ1-1, with D perhaps TRBD1 (5 bases). CDR3 size: 12 residues. Per germline, CDR1 MNHNS and CDR2 SASEGT. Between the trimmed V and J ends, which lost 3 bases and 7 bases, there was a span of 9 bases. The CDR3 DNA follows: TGTGCCAGCAGTGACCGAACAGGTGAAGCTTTCTTT. It codes for CASSDRTGEAFF.

The V and J genes are TRBV24-1 and TRBJ2-7, with D hard to call. CDR1 is KGHDR, CDR2 SFDVKD, per germline. The CDR3 covers 12 residues. V lost 5 bases and J 4 bases, leaving 8 bases between the germline ends. The CDR3 loop reads CATSGGGYEQYF. Written as DNA, the CDR3 is TGTGCCACCAGTGGAGGTGGTTACGAGCAGTACTTC.

J is TRBJ2-3 and V is TRBV7-9, with 8 positions matching TRBD2. CDR3 length equals 16 residues. The J segment lost 4 bases and the V segment lost 3 bases, leaving 9 bases of the junction unmatched. Germline V gene sequence: CDR1 SEHNR, CDR2 FQNEAQ (reference sequence). CDR3 bases: TGTGCCAGCAGCTTCTCCGGGGGGGGCCCCTCAGATACGCAGTATTTT. It codes for CASSFSGGGPSDTQYF.

This clone was seen a handful of times. The gene calls are TRBV19 and TRBJ2-3; TRBD2 aligns across 9 bases. V trimming: 5 bases; J trimming: 3 bases; junction bases outside the gene matches: 6. The CDR3 runs 15 residues. The germline V gene has CDR1 LNHDA and CDR2 SQIVND (reference sequence). CDR3 bases: TGTGCCAGTAGTGCCGGGACTAGCACAACAGATACGCAGTATTTT. Translated: CASSAGTSTTDTQYF.

The rearrangement uses TRBV28 and TRBJ1-2; TRBD1 is a possible D gene (6 bases). The CDR3 contains 15 residues. Germline V gene sequence: CDR1 MDHEN, CDR2 SYDVKM. With 3 bases removed from V and 0 bases from J, the gap between germline ends came to 11 bases. The CDR3 is CASSFGGASNYGYTF. The CDR3 bases are TGTGCCAGCAGTTTTGGGGGGGCGTCTAACTATGGCTACACCTTC.